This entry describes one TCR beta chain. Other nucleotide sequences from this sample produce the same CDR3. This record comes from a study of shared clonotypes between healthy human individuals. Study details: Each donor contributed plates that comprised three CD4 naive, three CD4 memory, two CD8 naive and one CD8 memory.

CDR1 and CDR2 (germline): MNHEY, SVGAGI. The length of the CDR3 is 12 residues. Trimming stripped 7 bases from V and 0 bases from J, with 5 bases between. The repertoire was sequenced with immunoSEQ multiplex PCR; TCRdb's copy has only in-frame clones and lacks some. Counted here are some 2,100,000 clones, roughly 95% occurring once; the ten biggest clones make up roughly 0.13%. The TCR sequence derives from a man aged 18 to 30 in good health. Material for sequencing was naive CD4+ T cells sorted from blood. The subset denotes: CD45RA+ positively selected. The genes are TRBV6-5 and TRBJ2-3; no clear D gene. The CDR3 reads CASTSSTDTQYF. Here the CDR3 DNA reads TGTGCCAGCACCTCCAGCACAGATACGCAGTATTTT.